This T cell receptor (beta chain) was retrieved from a study of cytomegalovirus exposure and HLA in healthy donors. PCR used 60 Vbeta primers and 13 Jbeta primers. Here immunoSEQ multiplex PCR was the method, and the copy in TCRdb shows in-frame clones only, minus some. The record lists tens of thousands of clones, of which the ten most abundant hold about 4%. Trimming shortened V by 2 bases and J by 5 bases, and 16 bases separated the two germline ends. Germline V gene sequence: CDR1 KGHSH, CDR2 LQKENI. The CDR3 sequence is 16 residues long. The source of this sequence is a female donor in good health and CMV-seropositive. V gene TRBV18 combines with J gene TRBJ2-1; D possibly corresponds to TRBD1 (6 bases). The sequencing input was PBMCs. The CDR3, as DNA: TGTGCCAGCTCACCATTGGGGGCTGGAATTGACAATGAGCAGTTCTTC. Translating it yields CASSPLGAGIDNEQFF.